A single sample gave rise to the 32 T cell receptor beta chains below, sequenced in a study of OX40 agonist ivuxolimab in advanced cancers. Clones were sequenced by immunoSEQ multiplex PCR, and TCRdb holds only the in-frame ones, with some missing. The table shows over 30,000 clones, with approximately 79% occurring only once. This material consisted of CD4+ or CD8+ T cells sorted from blood, taken in a trial of the OX40 agonist ivuxolimab. The receptor set was obtained from an adult with an advanced solid tumor such as melanoma, head and neck, liver or kidney cancer.

The V and J genes are TRBV6-6 and TRBJ1-4, with 9 positions matching TRBD1. Trimming cost V 5 bases and J 7 bases; bases outside gene matches: 11. This CDR3 spans 16 amino acids. The germline V gene has CDR1 MNHNY and CDR2 SVGAGI (reference sequence). The CDR3 protein is CASSTLITGGGEKLFF. In DNA, the CDR3 is TGTGCCAGCAGTACTCTTATCACAGGGGGCGGTGAAAAACTGTTTTTT.

The chain combines TRBV5-5 with TRBJ2-7, with D uncertain. This CDR3 has 12 amino acids. Trimming removed 4 bases from V and 2 bases from J, with 7 bases in between. In germline, CDR1 is SGHKS, CDR2 YYEKEE (reference sequence). The DNA of the CDR3 is TGTGCCAGCAGCCCCGACACCTACGAGCAGTACTTC. Translated: CASSPDTYEQYF. Combining the CDR3 with reference TRBV5-5 and TRBJ2-7 gives the whole variable domain DAGVTQSPTHLIKTRGQQVTLRCSPISGHKSVSWYQQVLGQGPQFIFQYYEKEERGRGNFPDRFSARQFPNYSSELNVNALLLGDSALYLCASSPDTYEQYFGPGTRLTVT.

The V gene is TRBV6-6, the J gene TRBJ1-4; D gene ambiguous. The V end was cut by 4 bases, the J end by 5 bases, with 8 bases between. Germline CDR1 is MNHNY and CDR2 is SVGAGI (reference sequence). The CDR3 covers 13 residues. In nucleotides, the CDR3 is TGTGCCAGCAGTTCGCAGGCAAATGAAAAACTGTTTTTT. The encoded protein is CASSSQANEKLFF.

This chain uses TRBV5-5 with TRBJ1-1, with TRBD1 identical over 7 bases. J lost 4 bases, V lost 4 bases, and 16 bases had no gene match. This CDR3 comprises 17 residues. CDR1 is SGHKS, CDR2 YYEKEE, per germline (reference sequence). The CDR3 sequence is CASSPLGGGALGTEAFF. The CDR3, as DNA: TGTGCCAGCAGCCCCCTGGGAGGGGGCGCGTTGGGCACTGAAGCTTTCTTT.

This clone has more than one count but fewer than ten. The chain has TRBV6-5 and TRBJ2-7; 7 nucleotides align to TRBD1. The germline V gene encodes CDR1 MNHEY and CDR2 SVGAGI. The V and J ends lost 6 bases and 1 base, in that order; junction bases with no gene match: 9. CDR3 length: 15 residues. CDR3 loop: CASSYRDSGSYEQYF. CDR3 DNA sequence: TGTGCCAGCAGCTACCGGGACAGTGGGTCCTACGAGCAGTACTTC.

The rearrangement joins TRBV11-2 to TRBJ2-3, with 8 bases lining up with TRBD2. The junction had 6 bases not matched to a gene; V was cut back by 5 bases and J by 2 bases. The CDR3 contains 15 residues. Looked up from germline, CDR1 is SGHAT and CDR2 is FQNNGV. The CDR3 protein is CASSQAGAITDTQYF. CDR3 nucleotides: TGTGCCAGCAGCCAAGCGGGGGCTATCACAGATACGCAGTATTTT.

The chain uses TRBV19 and TRBJ1-2; weak D call: TRBD1 (5 bases). Deletions cut 7 bases from V and 0 bases from J, with 24 bases between. The CDR3 runs to 18 residues. From germline, CDR1 is LNHDA and CDR2 SQIVND (reference sequence). CDR3 region: CASIPNLGTAQTNYGYTF. The CDR3 region has the DNA TGTGCCAGTATACCGAACTTAGGGACGGCTCAAACTAACTATGGCTACACCTTC.

The chain carries TRBV7-9 and TRBJ2-4, with D hard to call. Between the trimmed V and J ends, which lost 1 base and 0 bases, there was a span of 10 bases. Germline V lookup: CDR1 SEHNR, CDR2 FQNEAQ (reference sequence). The CDR3 loop spans 16 amino acids. The CDR3, as DNA: TGTGCCAGCAGCTTAGGAGGAGTAATAGCCAAAAACATTCAGTACTTC. This translates into CASSLGGVIAKNIQYF.

V and J are TRBV4-1 and TRBJ2-1, with a tentative D call TRBD1 (5 bases). The germline V and J ends were trimmed by 1 base and 1 base, with 11 bases remaining between them. The CDR3 totals 16 residues. Germline V gene sequence: CDR1 MGHRA, CDR2 YSYEKL. CDR3 DNA: TGCGCCAGCAGCCAAGGGAACAGGCAATCCTACAATGAGCAGTTCTTC. Translated: CASSQGNRQSYNEQFF.

The rearrangement joins TRBV5-6 to TRBJ1-2, with TRBD1 matching over 8 bases. CDR1 and CDR2 from the germline V gene are SGHDT and YYEEEE. The V and J ends lost 6 bases and 3 bases, in that order; junction bases with no gene match: 10. This CDR3 contains 15 residues. CDR3 nucleotides: TGTGCCAGCACCTCCTTGTTGACAGGGGACTATGGCTACACCTTC. Protein product: CASTSLLTGDYGYTF.

The chain has TRBV7-2 and TRBJ1-3; D is unclear. Germline CDR1 SGHTA, CDR2 FQGNSA. The CDR3 has 16 residues. Between the trimmed V and J ends, which lost 2 bases and 0 bases, there was a span of 11 bases. CDR3 DNA sequence: TGTGCCAGCAGCTTATCTGGCTCCGTCTCTGGAAACACCATATATTTT. Translation: CASSLSGSVSGNTIYF.

This chain uses TRBV7-2 with TRBJ1-4, with 7 bases aligning to TRBD1. Germline CDR1 SGHTA, CDR2 FQGNSA. The CDR3 spans 14 residues. With V trimmed by 5 bases and J by 8 bases, 8 bases remained unmatched. The CDR3 sequence: CASSRRQGREKLFF. CDR3 bases: TGTGCCAGCAGCCGGAGACAGGGTAGAGAAAAACTGTTTTTT.

A few counts support this clone. The chain joins TRBV6-5 to TRBJ1-1; possible D gene TRBD1, 5 bases. The germline V gene has CDR1 MNHEY and CDR2 SVGAGI. The V gene lost 1 base and the J gene lost 7 bases, with 13 bases spanning the gap. The CDR3 consists of 14 residues. The CDR3 DNA follows: TGTGCCAGCAGTTACTATCGTATGGGGGGTGAAGCTTTCTTT. This gives the protein CASSYYRMGGEAFF.

This clone came up once. The rearrangement joins TRBV4-1 to TRBJ1-2; TRBD1 might be the D (5 bases). V gave up 1 base and J gave up 4 bases, with 10 bases separating them. The CDR3 spans 14 residues. Germline V gene lookup returns CDR1 MGHRA and CDR2 YSYEKL. CDR3 amino acids: CASSQGGYVYGYTF. The CDR3 DNA follows: TGCGCCAGCAGCCAAGGGGGGTATGTCTATGGCTACACCTTC.

The rearrangement links TRBV11-2 to TRBJ2-7; D is uncertain. From germline, CDR1 is SGHAT and CDR2 FQNNGV. V lost 2 bases and J 0 bases, leaving 8 bases between the germline ends. There are 14 residues in the CDR3. In DNA form, the CDR3 reads TGTGCCAGCAGCTTAATCGGGCTCTCCTACGAGCAGTACTTC. This sequence encodes CASSLIGLSYEQYF.

The V and J genes are TRBV13 and TRBJ2-3; no clear D gene. Germline CDR1 is PRHDT and CDR2 is FYEKMQ (reference sequence). The V gene lost 2 bases and the J gene lost 6 bases, with 3 bases spanning the gap. This CDR3 is built from 11 residues. The CDR3 bases are TGTGCCAGCAGCTTAAAGGATACGCAGTATTTT. Protein: CASSLKDTQYF.

The CDR3 here is CASSRQGNSPLHF. CDR3 nucleotides: TGTGCCAGCAGTCGACAGGGAAATTCACCCCTCCACTTT. V usage is TRBV9 and J usage is TRBJ1-6; TRBD1 aligns across 7 bases. Germline assignment: CDR1 SGDLS and CDR2 YYNGEE. J lost 7 bases, V lost 5 bases, and 3 bases had no gene match. The CDR3 is 13 residues long.

The chain couples TRBV30 to TRBJ2-7; no clear D. Trimming stripped 3 bases from V and 4 bases from J, with 13 bases between. CDR1 is GTSNPN, CDR2 SVGIG, per germline (reference sequence). The CDR3 covers 13 residues. CDR3: CAWRGPGRYEQYF. Here the CDR3 DNA reads TGTGCCTGGAGAGGACCCGGACGGTACGAGCAGTACTTC.

This clone was seen once. This chain's CDR3 is CASSYSTGVGTEAFF. CDR3 DNA: TGTGCCAGCAGTTACTCGACAGGGGTGGGCACTGAAGCTTTCTTT. The genes are TRBV6-5 and TRBJ1-1; 8 bases fit TRBD1. The CDR3 covers 15 residues. The V and J ends lost 0 bases and 4 bases, in that order; junction bases with no gene match: 4. Germline assignment: CDR1 MNHEY and CDR2 SVGAGI.

Regarding this clone: This CDR3 is also generated by other DNA sequences in the sample. This chain links TRBV30 with TRBJ1-1; unclear D gene. The CDR3 totals 17 residues. Germline CDR1 and CDR2: GTSNPN and SVGIG (reference sequence). The V gene lost 5 bases and the J gene lost 1 base, with 23 bases spanning the gap. DNA for the CDR3: TGTGCCTGGTCCTACCATCCCGCCACGGGAAGGAACACTGAAGCTTTCTTT. Protein sequence: CAWSYHPATGRNTEAFF.

This clone was detected only a few times. The gene calls are TRBV7-2 and TRBJ2-5; the D gene could be TRBD1 or TRBD2 (5 bases each). Looked up from germline, CDR1 is SGHTA and CDR2 is FQGNSA. The V end was cut by 1 base, the J end by 6 bases, with 12 bases between. The CDR3 is 14 amino acids. CDR3 nucleotide sequence: TGTGCCAGCAGCTTAGAGAGGGGTAGGCAGACCCAGTACTTC. It is translated as CASSLERGRQTQYF.

About this clone itself: Compared with germline, one end of the junction differs, possibly owing to a read error. The chain has TRBV5-1 and TRBJ2-7; the D gene is possibly TRBD1 (5 bases). This CDR3 has 12 amino acids. Germline CDR1 SGHRS, CDR2 YFSETQ. The CDR3 is CASSLEETYRIF. As DNA, the CDR3 is TGCGCCAGCAGCTTGGAAGAAACTTACAGGATATTC.

The chain is built from TRBV6-1 and TRBJ1-4, with 7 nucleotides matching TRBD1. The J segment lost 6 bases and the V segment lost 2 bases, leaving 3 bases of the junction unmatched. This CDR3 spans 14 amino acids. Germline assignment: CDR1 MNHNS and CDR2 SASEGT. The CDR3 DNA sequence: TGTGCCAGCAGTGAACCAGGGACAGATGAAAAACTGTTTTTT. This codes for CASSEPGTDEKLFF.

The chain joins TRBV9 to TRBJ2-6; D possibly uses TRBD1 or TRBD2 (5 bases each). The CDR3 sequence is 15 residues long. Germline CDR1 is SGDLS and CDR2 is YYNGEE. Deletions cut 2 bases from V and 3 bases from J, with 9 bases between. The CDR3 loop is CASSVEGYGANVLTF. In nucleotides, the CDR3 is TGTGCCAGCAGCGTCGAGGGGTATGGGGCCAACGTCCTGACTTTC.

Here the CDR3 reads CASGLVNEAFF. As DNA, the CDR3 is TGTGCTAGTGGTTTGGTAAATGAAGCTTTCTTT. The chain couples TRBV12-5 to TRBJ1-1, with no clear D. The CDR3 extends over 11 amino acids. The V gene's germline CDR1 is LGHNT and CDR2 FRNRAP. Trimming left V 0 bases short and J 7 bases short, with 3 bases between. Supplemented by reference TRBV12-5 and TRBJ1-1, the full variable domain reads DARVTQTPRHKVTEMGQEVTMRCQPILGHNTVFWYRQTMMQGLELLAYFRNRAPLDDSGMPKDRFSAEMPDATLATLKIQPSEPRDSAVYFCASGLVNEAFFGQGTRLTVV.

The rearrangement uses TRBV9 and TRBJ1-2, with TRBD1 identical over 10 bases. J was trimmed by 8 bases and V by 4 bases; bases with no gene match: 11. The CDR3 contains 15 residues. CDR1 SGDLS and CDR2 YYNGEE come from the germline V gene. The CDR3 DNA is TGTGCCAGCAGCCTTCCGTTGGGACAGGGGCGAGGCTACACCTTC. Residues: CASSLPLGQGRGYTF. Full variable domain (missing parts from reference TRBV9 and TRBJ1-2): DSGVTQTPKHLITATGQRVTLRCSPRSGDLSVYWYQQSLDQGLQFLIQYYNGEERAKGNILERFSAQQFPDLHSELNLSSLELGDSALYFCASSLPLGQGRGYTFGSGTRLTVV.

This rearrangement joins TRBV7-2 to TRBJ2-7, with TRBD1 matching 8 bases. CDR1 SGHTA and CDR2 FQGNSA come from the germline V gene. J was trimmed by 6 bases and V by 5 bases; bases with no gene match: 3. This CDR3 is 12 amino acids long. The CDR3 DNA sequence: TGTGCCAGCAGCCAGACAGGGGTCGAGCAGTACTTC. This codes for CASSQTGVEQYF.

The chain couples TRBV11-1 to TRBJ1-5, with TRBD1 as a possible D gene (6 bases). The CDR3 spans 14 residues. Trimming left V 5 bases short and J 3 bases short, with 11 bases between. Germline V gene data show CDR1 as SGHAT and CDR2 as FQDESV (reference sequence). CDR3 amino acids: CASSQTGNNQPQHF. The CDR3 nucleotides are TGTGCCAGCAGCCAAACAGGGAACAATCAGCCCCAGCATTTT.

CDR3 sequence reads: CASSRLGKETQYF. In nucleotides, the CDR3 is TGTGCCAGCAGCAGACTAGGGAAAGAGACCCAGTACTTC. This chain joins TRBV5-8 and TRBJ2-5, with TRBD2 as a possible D gene (6 bases). V was trimmed by 4 bases and J by 3 bases, leaving 10 bases between them. The CDR3 has 13 residues. CDR1 and CDR2 (germline): SGHTS, YDEGEE.

The chain carries TRBV19 and TRBJ2-7; 9 nucleotides agree with TRBD1. Germline CDR1 is LNHDA and CDR2 is SQIVND (reference sequence). The CDR3 spans 15 residues. V shed 4 bases, J shed 3 bases, and the junction held 7 bases outside the gene matches. In DNA, the CDR3 is TGTGCCAGTAGTAGCCAGGGACAGGGATACTACGAGCAGTACTTC. It yields the protein CASSSQGQGYYEQYF.

The rearrangement joins TRBV6-5 to TRBJ2-5; D is unclear. Per the germline V gene, CDR1 is MNHEY and CDR2 is SVGAGI. With 2 bases removed from V and 4 bases from J, the gap between germline ends came to 8 bases. The length of the CDR3 is 13 residues. CDR3 protein: CASSYHERETQYF. CDR3 DNA sequence: TGTGCCAGCAGTTACCATGAACGAGAGACCCAGTACTTC.

The rearrangement uses TRBV19 and TRBJ1-2; possible D gene TRBD1, 5 bases. CDR1 and CDR2 (germline): LNHDA, SQIVND (reference sequence). V lost 6 bases, J lost 1 base, and 18 bases lay in between. This CDR3 comprises 16 residues. CDR3 bases: TGTGCCAGTAGCCCAAAACGGGACGGAATTAACTATGGCTACACCTTC. This codes for CASSPKRDGINYGYTF.